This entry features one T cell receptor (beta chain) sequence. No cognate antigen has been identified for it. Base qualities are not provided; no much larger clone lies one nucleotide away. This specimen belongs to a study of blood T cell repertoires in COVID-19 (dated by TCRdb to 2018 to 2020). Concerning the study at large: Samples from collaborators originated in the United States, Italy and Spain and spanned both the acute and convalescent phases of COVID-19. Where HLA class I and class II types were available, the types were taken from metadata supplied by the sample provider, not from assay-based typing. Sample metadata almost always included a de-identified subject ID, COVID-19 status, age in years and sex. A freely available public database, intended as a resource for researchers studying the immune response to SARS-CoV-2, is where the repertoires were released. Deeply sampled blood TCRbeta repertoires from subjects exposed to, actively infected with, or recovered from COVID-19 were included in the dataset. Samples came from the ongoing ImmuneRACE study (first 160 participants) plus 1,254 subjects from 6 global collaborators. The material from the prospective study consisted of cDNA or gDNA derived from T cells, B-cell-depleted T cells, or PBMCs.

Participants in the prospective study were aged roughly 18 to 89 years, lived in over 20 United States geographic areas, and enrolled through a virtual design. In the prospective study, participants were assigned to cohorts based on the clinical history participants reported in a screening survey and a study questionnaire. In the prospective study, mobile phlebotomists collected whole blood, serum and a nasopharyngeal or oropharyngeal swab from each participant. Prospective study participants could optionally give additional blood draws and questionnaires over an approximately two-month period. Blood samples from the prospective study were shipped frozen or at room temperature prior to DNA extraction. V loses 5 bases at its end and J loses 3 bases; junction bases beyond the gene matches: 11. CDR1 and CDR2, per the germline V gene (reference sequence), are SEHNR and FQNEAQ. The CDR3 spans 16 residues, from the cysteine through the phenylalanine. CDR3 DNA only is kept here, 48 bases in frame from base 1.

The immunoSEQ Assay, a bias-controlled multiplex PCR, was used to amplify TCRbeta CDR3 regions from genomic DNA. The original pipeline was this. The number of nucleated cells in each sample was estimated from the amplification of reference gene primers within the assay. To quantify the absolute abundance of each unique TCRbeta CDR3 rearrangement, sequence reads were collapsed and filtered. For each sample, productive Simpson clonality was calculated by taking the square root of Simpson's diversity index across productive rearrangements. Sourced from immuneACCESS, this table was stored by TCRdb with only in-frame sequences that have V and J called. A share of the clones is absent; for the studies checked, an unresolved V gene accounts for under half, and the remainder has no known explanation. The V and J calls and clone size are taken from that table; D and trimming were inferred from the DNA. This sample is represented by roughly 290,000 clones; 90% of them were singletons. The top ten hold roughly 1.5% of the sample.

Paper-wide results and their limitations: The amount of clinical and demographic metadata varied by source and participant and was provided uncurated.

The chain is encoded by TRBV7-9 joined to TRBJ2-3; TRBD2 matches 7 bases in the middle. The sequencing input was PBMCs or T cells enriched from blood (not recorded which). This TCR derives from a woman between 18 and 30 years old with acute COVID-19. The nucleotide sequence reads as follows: TGTGCCAGCAGCCAATCTGGGACTATTAAGACAGATACGCAGTATTTT. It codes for CASSQSGTIKTDTQYF.